This T cell receptor beta chain was identified during a study of beta chain features in type 1 diabetes. Trimming removed 3 bases at V and 4 bases at J, with 9 bases between. The CDR3 has 13 amino acids. CDR1 is SEHNR, CDR2 FQNEAQ, per germline (reference sequence). This clone has more than one count but fewer than ten. Its antigen is still unknown. The isolated RNA, all of it, was reverse transcribed, so expressed TCRB transcripts were what got sequenced. Some clones are missing from TCRdb's copy, which holds only in-frame ones; the method was immunoSEQ multiplex PCR. The sample yields roughly 150,000 clones, roughly 10% seen once. A sort by CD45RO/CCR7/CD25/CD127/CD95/CD27 yielded CD4+ naive, central memory, regulatory and stem cell-like memory cells. General observations from the study: PCR might favor shorter templates, equally in patients and controls. The study found fewer insertions and more deletions at VDJ junctions in type 1 diabetes patients.

This clonotype was sampled from a man aged 18 to 29 in good health. Sequencing was carried out using central memory CD4+ T cells from blood. The V call is TRBV7-9, the J call TRBJ1-2; D is unclear. CDR3 residues: CASSLKEVYGYTF. CDR3 DNA: TGTGCCAGCAGCTTGAAAGAGGTCTATGGCTACACCTTC. The whole variable domain, remainder taken from reference TRBV7-9 and TRBJ1-2, is DTGVSQNPRHKITKRGQNVTFRCDPISEHNRLYWYRQTLGQGPEFLTYFQNEAQLEKSRLLSDRFSAERPKGSFSTLEIQRTEQGDSAMYLCASSLKEVYGYTFGSGTRLTVV.